This entry lists 27 T cell receptor beta chains sequenced from one sample in a study of blood T cell repertoires in COVID-19. Profiling relied on immunoSEQ multiplex PCR, and the TCRdb table lists in-frame clones only, not all of them. This sample has a few hundred thousand clones, with 75% to 90% found just once. The sequenced sample was peripheral blood. These receptors originate from a woman aged 30 to 39 who had recovered from COVID-19.

This chain links TRBV4-1 with TRBJ2-1, with 10 bases lining up with TRBD2. The germline CDR1 and CDR2 sequences are MGHRA and YSYEKL. V lost 0 bases to trimming and J lost 4 bases; unmatched junction nucleotides: 9. This CDR3 is built from 18 residues. The CDR3 reads CASSQDYAAGGLYNEQFF. The CDR3 DNA sequence: TGCGCCAGCAGCCAAGATTATGCAGCGGGGGGGCTATACAATGAGCAGTTCTTC.

The gene calls are TRBV19 and TRBJ1-3; no clear D. Trimming cost V 5 bases and J 9 bases, with 8 bases left between them. The length of the CDR3 is 11 residues. Germline CDR1 and CDR2: LNHDA and SQIVND (reference sequence). CDR3 coding DNA: TGTGCCAGTAGTCCCGGAGTCACCATATATTTT. Protein sequence: CASSPGVTIYF.

The chain has TRBV7-2 and TRBJ2-7; 8 nucleotides align to TRBD2. Germline values: CDR1 SGHTA, CDR2 FQGNSA. Trimming cost V 4 bases and J 7 bases; bases outside gene matches: 12. The CDR3 has 15 residues. The CDR3 sequence is CASSSSPGGAGEQYF. The CDR3 DNA follows: TGTGCCAGCAGCTCAAGCCCCGGGGGGGCGGGTGAGCAGTACTTC.

The genes are TRBV27 and TRBJ2-1; 12 nucleotides agree with TRBD2. The CDR3 contains 16 residues. In germline, CDR1 is MNHEY, CDR2 SMNVEV (reference sequence). The V gene end was trimmed by 1 base and the J gene end by 7 bases; junction bases not matched to a gene: 5. Here the CDR3 reads CASSLLLAGGPNEQFF. The CDR3 DNA sequence: TGTGCCAGCAGTTTATTACTAGCGGGAGGTCCGAATGAGCAGTTCTTC.

This chain links TRBV2 with TRBJ2-5; no clear D gene. The CDR3 sequence is 13 residues long. Germline V gene sequence: CDR1 SNHLY, CDR2 FYNNEI. The V and J ends lost 5 bases and 5 bases respectively, with 12 bases between them. CDR3 sequence: CASSPPGLETQYF. CDR3 sequence (DNA): TGTGCCAGCAGTCCCCCTGGCCTTGAGACCCAGTACTTC. The full variable domain, in which reference TRBV2 and TRBJ2-5 provide the parts outside the CDR3, is EPEVTQTPSHQVTQMGQEVILRCVPISNHLYFYWYRQILGQKVEFLVSFYNNEISEKSEIFDDQFSVERPDGSNFTLKIRSTKLEDSAMYFCASSPPGLETQYFGPGTRLLVL.

The V and J genes are TRBV4-3 and TRBJ2-5; TRBD2 aligns across 8 bases. Germline V gene lookup returns CDR1 LGHNA and CDR2 YSLEER. The V and J ends lost 0 bases and 2 bases, in that order; junction bases with no gene match: 5. This CDR3 contains 16 residues. The CDR3 loop is CASSQDLTSGQETQYF. Here the CDR3 DNA reads TGCGCCAGCAGCCAAGATTTAACTAGCGGACAAGAGACCCAGTACTTC.

The CDR3 is CASSLVTSGKGEQYF. The DNA for the CDR3 is TGTGCCAGCAGCTTGGTAACTAGCGGGAAGGGCGAGCAGTACTTC. V gene TRBV5-8 combines with J gene TRBJ2-7, with TRBD2 matching over 10 bases. Germline V lookup: CDR1 SGHTS, CDR2 YDEGEE. V lost 0 bases and J lost 6; bases outside the gene matches: 6. The CDR3 totals 15 residues. Looking up the rest from reference TRBV5-8 and TRBJ2-7 gives the full variable domain: EAGVTQSPTHLIKTRGQQATLRCSPISGHTSVYWYQQALGLGLQFLLWYDEGEERNRGNFPPRFSGRQFPNYSSELNVNALELEDSALYLCASSLVTSGKGEQYFGPGTRLTVT.

The rearrangement joins TRBV5-8 to TRBJ2-3; maybe TRBD1 (7 bases). The CDR3 contains 12 residues. CDR1 is SGHTS and CDR2 is YDEGEE in the germline V gene. Between the trimmed V and J ends, which lost 10 bases and 6 bases, there was a span of 15 bases. CDR3 nucleotides: TGTGCCGGGGGGACAGATGCGGATACGCAGTATTTT. Encoded protein: CAGGTDADTQYF.

V is TRBV27 and J is TRBJ2-1; 10 bases are shared with TRBD1. V shed 5 bases, J shed 6 bases, and the junction held 4 bases outside the gene matches. Germline lookup yields CDR1 MNHEY and CDR2 SMNVEV (reference sequence). This CDR3 comprises 14 residues. The chain's CDR3 is CASSTRTGGNEQFF. DNA for the CDR3: TGTGCCAGCAGTACCAGGACAGGGGGCAATGAGCAGTTCTTC.

This clone came up a few times. V usage is TRBV10-3 and J usage is TRBJ1-3, with D uncertain. The CDR3 covers 15 residues. Germline V gene lookup returns CDR1 ENHRY and CDR2 SYGVKD. V was cut by 6 bases and J by 4 bases, with 16 bases left in between. The CDR3 DNA is TGTGCCATCAGCCCCTCGCGGGGAGAAGGAAACACCATATATTTT. Protein: CAISPSRGEGNTIYF.

The V and J genes are TRBV30 and TRBJ1-1; the match to TRBD1 covers 11 bases. The germline gives CDR1 GTSNPN, CDR2 SVGIG (reference sequence). The CDR3 runs to 14 residues. V dropped 1 base and J dropped 4; count of bases not matched to a gene: 2. The DNA of the CDR3 is TGTGCCTGGAGTGAAGGACAGGGGGCCACTGAAGCTTTCTTT. Residues: CAWSEGQGATEAFF.

The chain couples TRBV24-1 to TRBJ2-1; 9 bases are a match to TRBD2. CDR1 is KGHDR and CDR2 is SFDVKD in the germline V gene. The CDR3 has 18 residues. The ends lost 2 bases at V and 5 bases at J; junction bases unmatched: 12. The CDR3 here is CATSDSSFSGSRHNEQFF. CDR3 sequence (DNA): TGTGCCACCAGTGATTCTTCCTTTAGCGGGAGCCGCCACAATGAGCAGTTCTTC.

A few counts support this clone. The V gene is TRBV29-1, the J gene TRBJ1-5; D may be TRBD1 (5 bases). This CDR3 has 14 residues. Germline assignment: CDR1 SQVTM and CDR2 ANQGSEA. V was shortened by 5 bases and J by 2 bases, with 13 bases between the two germline ends. The CDR3 is CSVIRGLGNQPQHF. In DNA, the CDR3 is TGCAGCGTTATTAGGGGCCTTGGCAATCAGCCCCAGCATTTT.

In the case of this clone: The junction departs from the called germline gene at one end, perhaps through a read error. V is TRBV5-1 and J is TRBJ2-1; TRBD2 matches at 7 bases. The CDR3 is made up of 15 amino acids. Looked up from germline, CDR1 is SGHRS and CDR2 is YFSETQ. CDR3 sequence: CVSRDGLGPYNEQFF. The DNA of the CDR3 is TGCGTCAGCAGGGATGGACTAGGTCCCTACAATGAGCAGTTCTTC.

V gene TRBV5-4 combines with J gene TRBJ2-2; maybe TRBD2 (7 bases). Per the germline V gene, CDR1 is SGHNT and CDR2 is YYREEE (reference sequence). The V end lost 0 bases, the J end lost 0 bases, and 12 bases lay between the germline ends. The CDR3 runs to 17 residues. The CDR3 DNA reads as TGTGCCAGCAGCTTGGGGGCGGGGGCAGCGAACACCGGGGAGCTGTTTTTT. It codes for CASSLGAGAANTGELFF.

The chain has TRBV3-1 (or the pseudogene TRBV3-2) and TRBJ1-2, with 8 positions matching TRBD1. The V gene's germline CDR1 is LGHDT and CDR2 YNNKEL (reference sequence). This CDR3 has 16 amino acids. After removal of 4 bases from V and 2 bases from J, the junction contained 9 bases not matched to a gene. CDR3 coding DNA: TGTGCCAGCAGCCTGAGGGCAGGGGGCAAAAACTATGGCTACACCTTC. As protein: CASSLRAGGKNYGYTF.

The genes are TRBV24-1 and TRBJ1-2; D might be TRBD1 (6 bases). The V end was cut by 10 bases, the J end by 4 bases, with 9 bases between. The CDR3 has 11 residues. CDR1 and CDR2 (germline): KGHDR, SFDVKD. CDR3: CATRGGYGYTF. The CDR3 nucleotides read TGTGCCACAAGGGGGGGCTATGGCTACACCTTC.

In its sample, this clone was seen a few times. CDR3 coding DNA: TGTGCCAGCAGCTTGGGTCGGACAGCAGCCTACGAGCAGTACTTC. As protein: CASSLGRTAAYEQYF. The V call is TRBV5-4, the J call TRBJ2-7; D may be TRBD1 (6 bases). The CDR3 spans 15 residues. The germline CDR1 and CDR2 sequences are SGHNT and YYREEE (reference sequence). Trimming shortened V by 0 bases and J by 2 bases, and 12 bases separated the two germline ends. The full variable domain, completed using reference TRBV5-4 and TRBJ2-7, is ETGVTQSPTHLIKTRGQQVTLRCSSQSGHNTVSWYQQALGQGPQFIFQYYREEENGRGNFPPRFSGLQFPNYSSELNVNALELDDSALYLCASSLGRTAAYEQYFGPGTRLTVT.

The chain uses TRBV21-1 and TRBJ1-2. TRBV21-1 is reported as a pseudogene. This CDR3 spans 14 amino acids. DNA of the CDR3: TGTGCCAGCAGCAAAGCGGAGGCAGTCTATGGCTACACCTTC. Its translation is CASSKAEAVYGYTF.

This sequence joins TRBV10-3 and TRBJ2-5; TRBD2 matches at 7 bases. The germline CDR1 and CDR2 sequences are ENHRY and SYGVKD. The CDR3 extends over 12 amino acids. Trimming took 4 bases from V and 4 from J; bases not matched to a gene: 0. The CDR3 here is CAISGGRETQYF. Written as DNA, the CDR3 is TGTGCCATCAGTGGCGGGAGAGAGACCCAGTACTTC.

The J gene is TRBJ1-1, the V gene TRBV18; the D gene is possibly TRBD1 (6 bases). V was pared by 7 bases and J by 8 bases, with 23 bases between. Germline V gene data show CDR1 as KGHSH and CDR2 as LQKENI. The CDR3 extends over 15 amino acids. CDR3 amino acids: CASYGRAGAPGEAFF. As DNA, the CDR3 is TGTGCCAGCTACGGACGCGCGGGGGCGCCCGGGGAAGCTTTCTTT.

V is TRBV7-2 and J is TRBJ1-2; 7 positions agree with TRBD1. The germline CDR1 and CDR2 sequences are SGHTA and FQGNSA. J lost 9 bases, V lost 5 bases, and 15 bases had no gene match. The CDR3 is 15 residues long. Here the CDR3 reads CASSTQRTGEGSYTF. In DNA, the CDR3 is TGTGCCAGCAGCACCCAACGGACAGGAGAAGGGAGCTACACCTTC. The full variable domain, its missing parts supplied by reference TRBV7-2 and TRBJ1-2, is GAGVSQSPSNKVTEKGKDVELRCDPISGHTALYWYRQSLGQGLEFLIYFQGNSAPDKSGLPSDRFSAERTGGSVSTLTIQRTQQEDSAVYLCASSTQRTGEGSYTFGSGTRLTVV.

This rearrangement joins TRBV19 to TRBJ1-1; no clear D gene. Germline CDR1 LNHDA, CDR2 SQIVND (reference sequence). This CDR3 has 17 amino acids. V was trimmed by 2 bases and J by 1 base, leaving 17 bases between them. CDR3 amino acids: CASSIPRDSQGNTEAFF. The CDR3 nucleotides read TGTGCCAGTAGTATACCCCGGGATTCTCAAGGGAACACTGAAGCTTTCTTT. Full variable domain (missing parts from reference TRBV19 and TRBJ1-1): DGGITQSPKYLFRKEGQNVTLSCEQNLNHDAMYWYRQDPGQGLRLIYYSQIVNDFQKGDIAEGYSVSREKKESFPLTVTSAQKNPTAFYLCASSIPRDSQGNTEAFFGQGTRLTVV.

This chain connects TRBV19 to TRBJ1-5; no reliable D call. CDR1 and CDR2 from the germline V gene are LNHDA and SQIVND (reference sequence). The CDR3 spans 16 residues. V shed 1 base and J shed 2 bases, with 12 bases lying between them. The chain's CDR3 is CASSIATRGGNQPQHF. CDR3 DNA: TGTGCCAGTAGTATAGCAACCCGTGGAGGCAATCAGCCCCAGCATTTT.

The chain couples TRBV7-2 to TRBJ2-1; 8 bases agree with TRBD2. Unmatched junction bases numbered 4, after V lost 2 bases and J lost 7 bases. The CDR3 runs 14 residues. In germline, CDR1 is SGHTA, CDR2 FQGNSA. The CDR3 nucleotides read TGTGCCAGCAGCTTAATGGGACTAGGTAATGAGCAGTTCTTC. Amino acids: CASSLMGLGNEQFF.

The V gene is TRBV6-5, the J gene TRBJ1-2; no clear D. The germline V gene has CDR1 MNHEY and CDR2 SVGAGI. Trimming removed 5 bases from V and 0 bases from J, with 10 bases in between. The CDR3 spans 14 residues. The CDR3 sequence: CASSLQRANYGYTF. The DNA of the CDR3 is TGTGCCAGCAGTCTTCAGCGAGCTAACTATGGCTACACCTTC.

This rearrangement joins TRBV7-2 to TRBJ2-3; maybe TRBD1 (5 bases). CDR1 and CDR2 (germline): SGHTA, FQGNSA. V was shortened by 3 bases and J by 6 bases, with 10 bases between the two germline ends. This CDR3 has 13 amino acids. The CDR3 is CASSFDSTDTQYF. The CDR3 DNA reads TGTGCCAGCAGCTTCGACAGTACGGATACGCAGTATTTT.